What follows are 25 T cell receptor beta chains derived from one specimen sequenced in a study of T cells in localized non-small cell lung cancer. The repertoire was sequenced with immunoSEQ multiplex PCR; TCRdb's copy has only in-frame clones and lacks some. The sample has 52,000 or so clones, roughly 89% seen once; the top ten hold over 15%. Sequences were derived from peripheral blood, sampled before any cancer treatment. The receptors were gathered from a male donor aged 60 or over with stage III squamous cell lung carcinoma.

This chain joins TRBV19 and TRBJ1-4; D not certain. V was cut by 4 bases and J by 2 bases, with 8 bases left in between. Germline V gene lookup returns CDR1 LNHDA and CDR2 SQIVND (reference sequence). This CDR3 comprises 14 residues. DNA for the CDR3: TGTGCCAGTAGTACACCTGCCACTAATGAAAAACTGTTTTTT. Amino acid sequence: CASSTPATNEKLFF.

The chain recombines TRBV5-6 with TRBJ2-2; D might be TRBD2 (6 bases). This CDR3 contains 16 residues. CDR1 is SGHDT and CDR2 is YYEEEE in the germline V gene. The V and J ends lost 2 bases and 7 bases respectively, with 18 bases between them. In DNA form, the CDR3 reads TGTGCCAGCAGCTTCCCGTTGAGGGGAGGAAGCGGGGAGCTGTTTTTT. This gives the protein CASSFPLRGGSGELFF. Supplemented by reference TRBV5-6 and TRBJ2-2, the full variable domain reads DAGVTQSPTHLIKTRGQQVTLRCSPKSGHDTVSWYQQALGQGPQFIFQYYEEEERQRGNFPDRFSGHQFPNYSSELNVNALLLGDSALYLCASSFPLRGGSGELFFGEGSRLTVL.

The gene calls are TRBV7-6 and TRBJ2-3; 10 nucleotides align to TRBD1. The junction had 6 bases not matched to a gene; V was cut back by 5 bases and J by 4 bases. The CDR3 runs 15 residues. Germline V gene sequence: CDR1 SGHVS, CDR2 FNYEAQ. The CDR3 spells CASSTGTGDPDTQYF. The CDR3 nucleotides read TGTGCCAGCAGCACCGGGACAGGGGATCCAGATACGCAGTATTTT.

The rearrangement joins TRBV2 to TRBJ1-5; 7 bases agree with TRBD1. Per the germline V gene, CDR1 is SNHLY and CDR2 is FYNNEI. This CDR3 has 15 amino acids. Trimming at V came to 3 bases and at J to 5 bases, leaving 7 bases not matched to a gene. CDR3 bases: TGTGCCAGCAGTGAGGGGGGACAGCCCCATCAGCCCCAGCATTTT. Its translation: CASSEGGQPHQPQHF.

This chain uses TRBV7-9 with TRBJ2-7; 7 bases match TRBD1. The trim removed 7 bases at V and 6 bases at J, leaving 21 bases unmatched. CDR1 is SEHNR and CDR2 is FQNEAQ in the germline V gene (reference sequence). This CDR3 has 17 amino acids. CDR3 sequence reads: CASNRGGLGTANPEQYF. For the CDR3, the DNA is TGTGCCAGCAACCGGGGTGGCCTGGGGACAGCTAATCCCGAGCAGTACTTC.

This clone has more than one count but fewer than ten. Distinct nucleotide sequences in the sample also encode this CDR3. The J gene is TRBJ1-5, the V gene TRBV6-5, with 7 bases aligning to TRBD1. The CDR3 has 14 residues. V was clipped by 5 bases and J by 5 bases; unmatched bases: 6. The germline CDR1 and CDR2 sequences are MNHEY and SVGAGI. CDR3 sequence: CASSRQGGDQPQHF. The CDR3 nucleotides are TGTGCCAGCAGTCGACAGGGAGGGGATCAGCCCCAGCATTTT.

This rearrangement joins TRBV4-3 to TRBJ1-1; 7 bases match TRBD1. This CDR3 is built from 14 residues. Trimming took 6 bases from V and 4 from J; bases not matched to a gene: 8. From germline, CDR1 is LGHNA and CDR2 YSLEER. The CDR3 loop reads CASSYQGEATEAFF. The CDR3 coding sequence is TGCGCCAGCAGTTACCAGGGGGAGGCCACTGAAGCTTTCTTT.

This clone was recorded a few times. The gene calls are TRBV5-4 and TRBJ1-1; the D gene is possibly TRBD1 (6 bases). The germline V gene has CDR1 SGHNT and CDR2 YYREEE (reference sequence). CDR3 length: 12 residues. Trimming cost V 6 bases and J 6 bases, with 12 bases left between them. As DNA, the CDR3 is TGTGCCAGCACCGTTACAGGGTCTGAAGCTTTCTTT. Translating gives CASTVTGSEAFF. The whole variable domain, remainder taken from reference TRBV5-4 and TRBJ1-1, is ETGVTQSPTHLIKTRGQQVTLRCSSQSGHNTVSWYQQALGQGPQFIFQYYREEENGRGNFPPRFSGLQFPNYSSELNVNALELDDSALYLCASTVTGSEAFFGQGTRLTVV.

The chain combines TRBV19 with TRBJ2-2, with D hard to call. Trimming stripped 6 bases from V and 7 bases from J, with 9 bases between. The CDR3 extends over 12 amino acids. Germline CDR1 reads LNHDA; CDR2 reads SQIVND (reference sequence). CDR3 DNA: TGTGCCAGTAGCACCGTCGGCGGGGAGCTGTTTTTT. Its translation: CASSTVGGELFF.

This clone appeared a few times. The chain is built from TRBV6-1 and TRBJ2-2; TRBD2 agrees at 7 bases. This CDR3 comprises 15 residues. Germline V gene sequence: CDR1 MNHNS, CDR2 SASEGT. V gave up 10 bases and J gave up 0 bases; unmatched junction bases: 8. The CDR3 DNA reads TGTGCCACATCGTGGGGGGGGACGAACACCGGGGAGCTGTTTTTT. Protein product: CATSWGGTNTGELFF.

The chain couples TRBV10-3 to TRBJ1-2, with D possibly matching TRBD1 (6 bases). Germline assignment: CDR1 ENHRY and CDR2 SYGVKD. Trimming shortened V by 2 bases and J by 6 bases, and 13 bases separated the two germline ends. CDR3 length equals 14 residues. Here the CDR3 reads CAISEEGRGNGYTF. The CDR3 DNA reads as TGTGCCATCAGTGAGGAGGGCAGGGGAAATGGCTACACCTTC.

This chain joins TRBV12-5 and TRBJ2-3, with D possibly matching TRBD1 (5 bases). The CDR3 runs to 15 residues. Between the trimmed V and J ends, which lost 3 bases and 2 bases, there was a span of 12 bases. Germline assignment: CDR1 LGHNT and CDR2 FRNRAP. The chain's CDR3 is CASGLSLTDTDTQYF. In DNA, the CDR3 is TGTGCTAGTGGTTTATCGTTGACAGACACAGATACGCAGTATTTT.

The chain uses TRBV28 and TRBJ1-1, with a weak D call TRBD1 (6 bases). V lost 6 bases and J lost 0, with 11 bases in between. Germline CDR1 and CDR2: MDHEN and SYDVKM. The CDR3 sequence is 14 residues long. CDR3 amino acids: CASRVTGVNTEAFF. CDR3 coding DNA: TGTGCCAGCAGAGTGACAGGTGTGAACACTGAAGCTTTCTTT.

The genes are TRBV25-1 and TRBJ1-6; D is uncertain. The CDR3 consists of 13 residues. V lost 4 bases and J 9 bases, leaving 10 bases between the germline ends. The germline CDR1 and CDR2 sequences are MGHDK and SYGVNS. The CDR3 loop reads CASSGWFGSPLHF. In nucleotides, the CDR3 is TGTGCCAGCAGTGGATGGTTCGGTTCACCCCTCCACTTT.

The chain employs TRBV6-5 and TRBJ2-1; D might be TRBD2 (5 bases). The ends were cut back, 2 bases at V and 0 bases at J, with 11 bases in the middle. The germline gives CDR1 MNHEY, CDR2 SVGAGI. This CDR3 spans 16 amino acids. The CDR3 loop reads CASSYATGISYNEQFF. CDR3 coding DNA: TGTGCCAGCAGTTACGCCACCGGGATCTCCTACAATGAGCAGTTCTTC.

The chain joins TRBV30 to TRBJ1-5; D unresolved. CDR3 length equals 14 residues. Trimming stripped 3 bases from V and 2 bases from J, with 11 bases between. Germline CDR1 reads GTSNPN; CDR2 reads SVGIG (reference sequence). CDR3 nucleotide sequence: TGTGCCTGGAGCGAACAGCCTGGCAATCAGCCCCAGCATTTT. Translation gives CAWSEQPGNQPQHF.

The CDR3 DNA follows: TGTGCCAGCCTGTTACAGGGAGGCCTCGGCGAGCAGTACTTC. Translated: CASLLQGGLGEQYF. The chain carries TRBV2 and TRBJ2-7; D assignment may be TRBD1 or TRBD2 (6 bases each). The germline V and J ends were trimmed by 8 bases and 6 bases, with 20 bases remaining between them. From germline, CDR1 is SNHLY and CDR2 FYNNEI. This CDR3 region has 14 residues.

V gene TRBV9 combines with J gene TRBJ2-2; D is uncertain. Trimming removed 0 bases from V and 7 bases from J, with 10 bases in between. CDR1 is SGDLS, CDR2 YYNGEE, per germline. The CDR3 loop spans 14 amino acids. CDR3 DNA: TGTGCCAGCAGCGTAGGTTTAGGTAACGGGGAGCTGTTTTTT. It is translated as CASSVGLGNGELFF. Complete variable domain (other parts from reference TRBV9 and TRBJ2-2): DSGVTQTPKHLITATGQRVTLRCSPRSGDLSVYWYQQSLDQGLQFLIQYYNGEERAKGNILERFSAQQFPDLHSELNLSSLELGDSALYFCASSVGLGNGELFFGEGSRLTVL.

The genes are TRBV7-6 and TRBJ2-1, with TRBD2 matching 10 bases. Trimming took 1 base from V and 7 from J; bases not matched to a gene: 4. Per germline, CDR1 SGHVS and CDR2 FNYEAQ. The CDR3 sequence is 15 residues long. The CDR3 protein is CASSLEYSGGNEQFF. CDR3 sequence (DNA): TGTGCCAGCAGCTTAGAGTATAGCGGGGGGAATGAGCAGTTCTTC.

The chain carries TRBV10-3 and TRBJ2-7; no definite D call. This CDR3 is 13 amino acids long. Per the germline V gene, CDR1 is ENHRY and CDR2 is SYGVKD. The V end was cut by 7 bases, the J end by 1 base, with 11 bases between. CDR3 region: CAIKGVGSYEQYF. CDR3 DNA: TGTGCCATCAAAGGAGTAGGTTCCTACGAGCAGTACTTC.

The chain joins TRBV6-5 to TRBJ1-5; TRBD1 agrees at 9 bases. This CDR3 spans 15 amino acids. Per the germline V gene, CDR1 is MNHEY and CDR2 is SVGAGI. The ends lost 7 bases at V and 1 base at J; junction bases unmatched: 5. CDR3 sequence reads: CASKSGTGSNQPQHF. In DNA, the CDR3 is TGTGCCAGCAAATCCGGGACAGGGAGCAATCAGCCCCAGCATTTT.

V and J are TRBV7-3 and TRBJ2-2, with D maybe TRBD2 (5 bases). This CDR3 is built from 17 residues. Germline CDR1 reads SGHTA; CDR2 reads FQGTGA. Trimming stripped 5 bases from V and 0 bases from J, with 16 bases between. The CDR3 nucleotides read TGTGCCAGCAGCCCCCAACCCCCGGGAACGAACACCGGGGAGCTGTTTTTT. Its protein product is CASSPQPPGTNTGELFF.

The chain recombines TRBV7-2 with TRBJ1-4, with 7 nucleotides matching TRBD1. The junction had 14 bases not matched to a gene; V was cut back by 4 bases and J by 12 bases. Looked up from germline, CDR1 is SGHTA and CDR2 is FQGNSA. The CDR3 totals 15 residues. The CDR3 bases are TGTGCCAGCAGCTCTACCGGGGACAGCCGGGGGGAACTGTTTTTT. It yields the protein CASSSTGDSRGELFF.

V is TRBV6-5 and J is TRBJ2-7, with D hard to call. V lost 0 bases and J lost 2, with 8 bases in between. From germline, CDR1 is MNHEY and CDR2 SVGAGI. The CDR3 consists of 14 residues. CDR3 sequence: CASSYSPLPYEQYF. CDR3 bases: TGTGCCAGCAGTTACTCACCTTTACCCTACGAGCAGTACTTC.

By proportion, this clone is medium-sized. The chain uses TRBV5-1 and TRBJ2-1; D ambiguous. V dropped 9 bases and J dropped 7 bases, with 14 bases sitting between them. The CDR3 spans 12 residues. Germline V gives CDR1 SGHRS, CDR2 YFSETQ. CDR3 in DNA: TGCGCCAACCACGGGTCCAGGAATGAGCAGTTCTTC. Protein: CANHGSRNEQFF.